A single sample is the source of the 6 T cell receptor beta chains below, sequenced in a study of blood T cell repertoires in COVID-19. Sequencing used immunoSEQ multiplex PCR; TCRdb keeps in-frame clones, though not all of them. The sample holds 200,000 or so clones, about 80% seen once. The sample was peripheral blood. These receptors all stem from a human donor with acute or convalescent COVID-19. The donor label of this sample is uncertain.

The chain joins TRBV6-5 to TRBJ1-1, with D possibly being TRBD1 (5 bases). Germline V CDR1 and CDR2: MNHEY, SVGAGI. Trimming left V 4 bases short and J 1 base short, with 13 bases between. CDR3 length: 15 residues. CDR3 sequence reads: CASSWGLLGNTEAFF. The DNA of the CDR3 is TGTGCCAGCAGTTGGGGACTCCTAGGGAACACTGAAGCTTTCTTT.

The chain employs TRBV9 and TRBJ1-5; D possibly corresponds to TRBD1 (6 bases). CDR1 SGDLS and CDR2 YYNGEE come from the germline V gene. This CDR3 is built from 14 residues. V lost 0 bases and J lost 7, with 11 bases in between. CDR3 coding DNA: TGTGCCAGCAGCGTAGAGGGGGGGCACCAGCCCCAGCATTTT. It translates to CASSVEGGHQPQHF.

The J gene is TRBJ1-5, the V gene TRBV2; 8 bases match TRBD1. Germline-derived CDR1 and CDR2 are SNHLY and FYNNEI. V shed 4 bases and J 5 bases; nucleotides not matched to a gene: 7. This CDR3 spans 15 amino acids. The CDR3 DNA reads as TGTGCCAGCAGTGCCCCCGGGACAGGAGATCAGCCCCAGCATTTT. Encoded protein: CASSAPGTGDQPQHF.

The chain links TRBV9 to TRBJ2-3; possibly TRBD2 for D (6 bases). The germline gives CDR1 SGDLS, CDR2 YYNGEE. Trimming shortened V by 0 bases and J by 5 bases, and 10 bases separated the two germline ends. The CDR3 loop spans 14 amino acids. CDR3 in DNA: TGTGCCAGCAGCGTAGACGGGAGAGTAGATACGCAGTATTTT. Translated, it gives CASSVDGRVDTQYF.

DNA for the CDR3: TGTGCCAGCAGCAAAGGGGGACAGCTTCTCACAGATACGCAGTATTTT. Translated, it gives CASSKGGQLLTDTQYF. The chain links TRBV21-1 to TRBJ2-3; no DNA check was done on the table's D call, TRBD1. TRBV21-1 is given as a pseudogene. This CDR3 has 16 amino acids.

This clone was seen a few times. This chain links TRBV18 with TRBJ1-1, with TRBD1 matching over 12 bases. Germline trimming cut 1 base from V and 4 bases from J; bases unmatched to any gene: 7. The CDR3 runs to 17 residues. Germline V gives CDR1 KGHSH, CDR2 LQKENI. CDR3: CASSPRDRGREGTEAFF. In DNA form, the CDR3 reads TGTGCCAGCTCACCACGGGACAGGGGGCGCGAGGGCACTGAAGCTTTCTTT.